These T cell receptor beta chains were read from a single sample in a study of CD8 T cells in ankylosing spondylitis. TCRdb reanalysed the 5' RACE reads using MiXCR and keeps one entry per CDR3 protein. Among about 500,000 distinct CDR3 sequences, under 5.5% were seen once, and the ten largest hold roughly 3.5%. Sample: blood, either unsorted or a sorted T cell fraction (not recorded which). These receptors all come from a male donor with ankylosing spondylitis. Each CDR3 is given with its conserved first and last residue.

V: TRBV4-2; CDR3: CASSHRDRLTEAFF
V: TRBV28; CDR3: CASSPHSGANVLTF
V: TRBV4-3; CDR3: CATMRGLYSNQPQHF
V: TRBV9; CDR3: CASSDDLSYEQYF
V: TRBV20-1; CDR3: CSARLAGAANTGELFF
V: TRBV5-1; CDR3: CASSLVGSREQYF
V: TRBV11-2; CDR3: CASSFGVGGVLNTGELFF
V: TRBV12-3/TRBV12-4; CDR3: CASTMGLLNTEAFF
V: TRBV6-1; CDR3: CAIPGKTYEQYF
V: TRBV28; CDR3: CATRLPGTIKLTTEAFF
V: TRBV7-2; CDR3: CASSIQKGTGYEQYF
V: TRBV20-1; CDR3: CSAGRDFQYEQYF
V: TRBV5-1; CDR3: CASSLGPETGDLEQFF
V: TRBV4-1; CDR3: CASSHLQGLDTEAFF
V: TRBV20-1; CDR3: CSARDWRLAGLSTDTQYF
V: TRBV10-3; CDR3: CAISELGGQGDTQYF
V: TRBV5-6; CDR3: CASRLLRAPNTQYF
V: TRBV27; CDR3: CASRPGQPLKTQYF
V: TRBV24-1; CDR3: CATSDPRTRGIGELFF
V: TRBV28; CDR3: CASRNSGTGMDTQYF
V: TRBV15; CDR3: CATSRGPGESTDTQYF
V: TRBV27; CDR3: CASSLGQGAVGYTF
V: TRBV6-1; CDR3: CASNLPRDGYGYTF
V: TRBV9; CDR3: CASSPRLAGGREQYF
V: TRBV4-3; CDR3: CASSQDLFRDRGAPYEQYF
V: TRBV29-1; CDR3: CSVQAGVVYEQYF
V: TRBV12-3/TRBV12-4; CDR3: CASSSRINEKLFF
V: TRBV20-1; CDR3: CSARGPRAFYGYTF
V: TRBV20-1; CDR3: CSARFASGSGAKNIQYF
V: TRBV7-2; CDR3: CASRLDRGLWETQYF